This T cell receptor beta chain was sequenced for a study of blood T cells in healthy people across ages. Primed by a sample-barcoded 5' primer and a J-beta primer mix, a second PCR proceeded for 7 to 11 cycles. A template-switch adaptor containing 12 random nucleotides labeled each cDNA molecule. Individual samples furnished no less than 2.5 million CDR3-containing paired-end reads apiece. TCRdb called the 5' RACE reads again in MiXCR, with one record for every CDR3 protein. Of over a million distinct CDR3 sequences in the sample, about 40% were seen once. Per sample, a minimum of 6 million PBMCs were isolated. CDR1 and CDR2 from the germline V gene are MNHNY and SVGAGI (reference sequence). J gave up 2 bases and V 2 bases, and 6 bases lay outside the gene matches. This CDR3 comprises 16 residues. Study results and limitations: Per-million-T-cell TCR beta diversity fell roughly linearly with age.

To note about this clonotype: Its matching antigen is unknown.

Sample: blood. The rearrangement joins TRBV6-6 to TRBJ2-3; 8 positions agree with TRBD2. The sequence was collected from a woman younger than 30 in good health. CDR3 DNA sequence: TGTGCCAGCAGTTACACAAGCGGGGGCCACACAGATACGCAGTATTTT. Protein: CASSYTSGGHTDTQYF.